The 20 T cell receptor beta chains in this list originate from one sample, sequenced in a study of cytomegalovirus exposure and HLA in healthy donors. Both 60 Vbeta primers and 13 Jbeta primers went into the PCR. Libraries were prepared by immunoSEQ multiplex PCR; TCRdb keeps only in-frame clonotypes and omits some of them. Among tens of thousands of clones listed, around 77% were seen once. The sample taken for sequencing was PBMCs. These TCRs come from a man under 40 in good health and CMV-seronegative.

The chain uses TRBV19 and TRBJ1-2, with a weak D call TRBD1 (5 bases). Trimming stripped 3 bases from V and 0 bases from J, with 11 bases between. This CDR3 has 15 residues. The germline V gene has CDR1 LNHDA and CDR2 SQIVND (reference sequence). This CDR3 reads CASSMTALSNYGYTF. CDR3 nucleotides: TGTGCCAGTAGTATGACAGCACTATCTAACTATGGCTACACCTTC.

The gene calls are TRBV5-6 and TRBJ2-7; D gene uncertain. V lost 2 bases and J lost 0, with 6 bases in between. The CDR3 has 13 amino acids. Germline lookup yields CDR1 SGHDT and CDR2 YYEEEE. This chain's CDR3 is CASSLSISYEQYF. The CDR3 DNA follows: TGTGCCAGCAGCTTATCTATCTCCTACGAGCAGTACTTC.

In its sample, this clone was seen a few times. The chain combines TRBV6-5 with TRBJ1-1, with a possible D match to TRBD1 (6 bases). The germline V gene encodes CDR1 MNHEY and CDR2 SVGAGI. Trimming left V 6 bases short and J 2 bases short, with 16 bases between. This CDR3 has 15 residues. The DNA of the CDR3 is TGTGCCAGCAGCCGAAAGCCGACAGGCAACACTGAAGCTTTCTTT. This translates into CASSRKPTGNTEAFF.

The chain carries TRBV5-1 and TRBJ1-1, with 7 positions matching TRBD1. V dropped 4 bases and J dropped 1; count of bases not matched to a gene: 4. Germline CDR1 reads SGHRS; CDR2 reads YFSETQ. CDR3 length equals 14 residues. CDR3 DNA: TGCGCCAGCAGCACAGGGACAGAGAACACTGAAGCTTTCTTT. Translating gives CASSTGTENTEAFF. The whole variable domain, filled in from reference TRBV5-1 and TRBJ1-1, reads KAGVTQTPRYLIKTRGQQVTLSCSPISGHRSVSWYQQTPGQGLQFLFEYFSETQRNKGNFPGRFSGRQFSNSRSEMNVSTLELGDSALYLCASSTGTENTEAFFGQGTRLTVV.

The rearrangement uses TRBV7-9 and TRBJ1-1, with a tentative D call TRBD1 (5 bases). CDR3 size: 12 residues. V was pared by 7 bases and J by 9 bases, with 15 bases between. Germline lookup yields CDR1 SEHNR and CDR2 FQNEAQ (reference sequence). The CDR3 loop is CASKGQEGQAFF. The CDR3 DNA is TGTGCCAGCAAGGGCCAGGAGGGGCAAGCTTTCTTT.

The J gene is TRBJ2-1, the V gene TRBV5-4; 9 bases match TRBD1. In germline, CDR1 is SGHNT, CDR2 YYREEE (reference sequence). V lost 5 bases, J lost 2 bases, and 8 bases stayed unmatched. CDR3 length: 16 residues. The DNA for the CDR3 is TGTGCCAGCAGACGTTCCGGGACAGGGACCTACAATGAGCAGTTCTTC. Its protein product is CASRRSGTGTYNEQFF. Combining the CDR3 with reference TRBV5-4 and TRBJ2-1 gives the whole variable domain ETGVTQSPTHLIKTRGQQVTLRCSSQSGHNTVSWYQQALGQGPQFIFQYYREEENGRGNFPPRFSGLQFPNYSSELNVNALELDDSALYLCASRRSGTGTYNEQFFGPGTRLTVL.

The chain combines TRBV19 with TRBJ2-2; 7 positions match TRBD1. CDR1 and CDR2 (germline): LNHDA, SQIVND (reference sequence). There are 15 residues in the CDR3. The trim removed 10 bases at V and 1 base at J, leaving 9 bases unmatched. The CDR3 here is CATQGGLVNTGELFF. The CDR3 DNA is TGTGCCACCCAAGGGGGCCTCGTGAACACCGGGGAGCTGTTTTTT.

The V and J genes are TRBV18 and TRBJ1-4; 12 positions agree with TRBD1. Unmatched junction bases numbered 12, after V lost 3 bases and J lost 7 bases. CDR3 length equals 18 residues. Germline V CDR1 and CDR2: KGHSH, LQKENI. DNA of the CDR3: TGTGCCAGCTCACCCGACCTGGGGGACAGGGGGCGAATTGAAAAACTGTTTTTT. It codes for CASSPDLGDRGRIEKLFF.

The CDR3 coding sequence is TGTGCCAGCAGTTACGAAGGGGGGGGGCAAGAGACCCAGTACTTC. This sequence encodes CASSYEGGGQETQYF. The chain links TRBV6-6 to TRBJ2-5, with D maybe TRBD2 (7 bases). In germline, CDR1 is MNHNY, CDR2 SVGAGI (reference sequence). The germline V and J ends were trimmed by 2 bases and 2 bases, with 12 bases remaining between them. CDR3 length equals 15 residues.

The rearrangement uses TRBV14 and TRBJ1-6, with a possible D match to TRBD1 (5 bases). The ends were cut back, 2 bases at V and 10 bases at J, with 12 bases in the middle. The CDR3 contains 14 residues. Germline CDR1 and CDR2: SGHDN and FVKESK. The CDR3 loop is CASSQQGVGSPLHF. The CDR3 DNA is TGTGCCAGCAGCCAACAGGGTGTAGGGTCACCCCTCCACTTT.

The rearrangement joins TRBV5-4 to TRBJ1-2; TRBD1 aligns across 9 bases. This CDR3 has 15 residues. Germline CDR1 and CDR2: SGHNT and YYREEE (reference sequence). V trimming: 0 bases; J trimming: 8 bases; junction bases outside the gene matches: 8. The CDR3 nucleotides are TGTGCCAGCAGCTTGGGAGAACAGGGGGCGCTGGGCTACACCTTC. Translated, it gives CASSLGEQGALGYTF.

The chain links TRBV7-9 to TRBJ1-2; no reliable D call. Germline V gene sequence: CDR1 SEHNR, CDR2 FQNEAQ (reference sequence). V lost 2 bases and J 7 bases, leaving 14 bases between the germline ends. The CDR3 covers 14 residues. For the CDR3, the DNA is TGTGCCAGCAGCTTAACCGTAGCCTTAGGTGGCTACACCTTC. Translating it yields CASSLTVALGGYTF.

The genes are TRBV4-3 and TRBJ1-4, with TRBD1 as a possible D gene (6 bases). CDR1 and CDR2 (germline): LGHNA, YSLEER. There are 16 residues in the CDR3. V lost 4 bases, J lost 4 bases, and 16 bases lay in between. CDR3 nucleotide sequence: TGCGCCAGCAGCCCGTACCGGACAGCAGTTAATGAAAAACTGTTTTTT. As protein: CASSPYRTAVNEKLFF.

The chain has TRBV29-1 and TRBJ2-7, with TRBD1 matching over 10 bases. J gave up 3 bases and V 4 bases, and 3 bases lay outside the gene matches. This CDR3 spans 13 amino acids. The V gene's germline CDR1 is SQVTM and CDR2 ANQGSEA. In DNA, the CDR3 is TGCAGCGTTGCCCGGGACAGGGGCTACGAGCAGTACTTC. Translated: CSVARDRGYEQYF.

The chain carries TRBV13 and TRBJ1-1, with D hard to call. Germline-derived CDR1 and CDR2 are PRHDT and FYEKMQ (reference sequence). Trimming removed 2 bases from V and 2 bases from J, with 12 bases in between. This CDR3 has 15 amino acids. The CDR3 protein is CASSLYGNSNTEAFF. DNA for the CDR3: TGTGCCAGCAGCTTATACGGGAATTCAAACACTGAAGCTTTCTTT.

The chain is built from TRBV7-3 and TRBJ2-3; perhaps TRBD1 as D (6 bases). CDR1 and CDR2 from the germline V gene are SGHTA and FQGTGA. The CDR3 is 16 residues long. Between the trimmed V and J ends, which lost 5 bases and 2 bases, there was a span of 17 bases. The CDR3: CASSPLGHENTDTQYF. The CDR3 nucleotides are TGTGCCAGCAGCCCATTGGGACACGAAAACACAGATACGCAGTATTTT. Variable domain in full (rest from reference TRBV7-3 and TRBJ2-3): GAGVSQTPSNKVTEKGKYVELRCDPISGHTALYWYRQSLGQGPEFLIYFQGTGAADDSGLPNDRFFAVRPEGSVSTLKIQRTERGDSAVYLCASSPLGHENTDTQYFGPGTRLTVL.

DNA for the CDR3: TGTGCCAGCGTTCTCGTCCGCACAGATACGCAGTATTTT. This encodes CASVLVRTDTQYF. The chain uses TRBV6-1 and TRBJ2-3; D uncertain. There are 13 residues in the CDR3. The germline V gene has CDR1 MNHNS and CDR2 SASEGT. The V end was cut by 8 bases, the J end by 1 base, with 10 bases between.

The gene calls are TRBV7-9 and TRBJ1-5, with D unclear. The germline V gene encodes CDR1 SEHNR and CDR2 FQNEAQ (reference sequence). The CDR3 sequence is 12 residues long. The ends were cut back, 7 bases at V and 8 bases at J, with 12 bases in the middle. The CDR3 loop reads CASTTIGKPQHF. CDR3 nucleotide sequence: TGTGCCAGCACCACGATCGGGAAGCCCCAGCATTTT.

For the CDR3, the DNA is TGTGCCAGCAGGGGGGGGAAAAGCGGGACCGTTTCAGATACGCAGTATTTT. Translation gives CASRGGKSGTVSDTQYF. The genes are TRBV27 and TRBJ2-3; 7 bases agree with TRBD2. V shed 6 bases and J 4 bases; nucleotides not matched to a gene: 16. The CDR3 sequence is 17 residues long. From germline, CDR1 is MNHEY and CDR2 SMNVEV (reference sequence).

This chain links TRBV7-9 with TRBJ1-1; D is uncertain. CDR1 is SEHNR and CDR2 is FQNEAQ in the germline V gene (reference sequence). Trimming left V 3 bases short and J 6 bases short, with 11 bases between. The CDR3 is 13 amino acids. CDR3 region: CASSLTGGAEAFF. For the CDR3, the DNA is TGTGCCAGCAGCTTGACCGGCGGCGCTGAAGCTTTCTTT.